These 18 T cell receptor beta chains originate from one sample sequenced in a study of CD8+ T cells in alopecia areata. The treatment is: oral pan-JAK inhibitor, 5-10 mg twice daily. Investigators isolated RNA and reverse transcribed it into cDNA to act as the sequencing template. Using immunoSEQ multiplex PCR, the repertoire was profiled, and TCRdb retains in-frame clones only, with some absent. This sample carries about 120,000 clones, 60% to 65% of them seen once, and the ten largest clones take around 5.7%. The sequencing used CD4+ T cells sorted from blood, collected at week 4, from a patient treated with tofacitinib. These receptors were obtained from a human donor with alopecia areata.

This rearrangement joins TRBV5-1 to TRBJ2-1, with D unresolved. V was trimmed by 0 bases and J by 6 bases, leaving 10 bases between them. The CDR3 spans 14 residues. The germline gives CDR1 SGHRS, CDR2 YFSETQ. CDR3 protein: CASSLAAASNEQFF. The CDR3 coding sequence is TGCGCCAGCAGCTTGGCGGCAGCCTCCAATGAGCAGTTCTTC.

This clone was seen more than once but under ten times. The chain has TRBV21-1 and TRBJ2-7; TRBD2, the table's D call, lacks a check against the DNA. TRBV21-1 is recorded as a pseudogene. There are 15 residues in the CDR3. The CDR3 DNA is TGTGCCAGCAGCGGATCTAGCGGGAGTGGGTACGAGCAGTACTTC. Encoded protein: CASSGSSGSGYEQYF.

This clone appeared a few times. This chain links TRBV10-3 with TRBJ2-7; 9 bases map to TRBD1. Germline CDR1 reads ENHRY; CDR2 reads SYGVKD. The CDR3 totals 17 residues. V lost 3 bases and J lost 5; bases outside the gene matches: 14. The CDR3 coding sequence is TGTGCCATCAGTGATTGGGGGACAGGGTCTTTCAGCGACGAGCAGTACTTC. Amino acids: CAISDWGTGSFSDEQYF.

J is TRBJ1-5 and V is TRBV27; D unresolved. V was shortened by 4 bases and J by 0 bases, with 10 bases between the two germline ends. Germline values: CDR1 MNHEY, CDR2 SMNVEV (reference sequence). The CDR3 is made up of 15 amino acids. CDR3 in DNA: TGTGCCAGCAGTTACGGACGGAATAGCAATCAGCCCCAGCATTTT. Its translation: CASSYGRNSNQPQHF.

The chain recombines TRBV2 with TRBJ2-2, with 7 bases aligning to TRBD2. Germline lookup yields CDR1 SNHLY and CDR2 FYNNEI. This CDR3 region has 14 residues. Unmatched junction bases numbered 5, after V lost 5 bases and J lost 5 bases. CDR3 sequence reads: CASSPLAETGELFF. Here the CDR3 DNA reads TGTGCCAGCAGTCCCCTAGCGGAAACCGGGGAGCTGTTTTTT.

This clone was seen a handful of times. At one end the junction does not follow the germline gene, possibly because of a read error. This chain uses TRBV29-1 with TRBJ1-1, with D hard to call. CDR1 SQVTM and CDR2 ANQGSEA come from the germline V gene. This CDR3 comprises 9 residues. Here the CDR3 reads CSAALNPIF. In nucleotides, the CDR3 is TGCAGCGCCGCGCTAAACCCCATCTTT.

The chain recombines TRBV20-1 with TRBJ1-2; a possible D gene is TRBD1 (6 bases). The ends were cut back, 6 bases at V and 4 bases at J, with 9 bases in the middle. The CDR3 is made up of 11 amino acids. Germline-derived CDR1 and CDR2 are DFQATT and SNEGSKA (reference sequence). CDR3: CSAGRGYGYTF. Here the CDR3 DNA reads TGCAGTGCGGGCAGGGGCTATGGCTACACCTTC.

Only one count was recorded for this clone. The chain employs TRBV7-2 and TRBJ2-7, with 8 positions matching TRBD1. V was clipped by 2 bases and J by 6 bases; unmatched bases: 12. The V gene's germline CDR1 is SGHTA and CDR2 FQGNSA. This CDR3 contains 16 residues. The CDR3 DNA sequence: TGTGCCAGCAGCTTAACCGGACAGGGAAAATTGGGCGAGCAGTACTTC. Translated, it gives CASSLTGQGKLGEQYF. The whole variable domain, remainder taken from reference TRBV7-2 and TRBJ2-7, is GAGVSQSPSNKVTEKGKDVELRCDPISGHTALYWYRQSLGQGLEFLIYFQGNSAPDKSGLPSDRFSAERTGGSVSTLTIQRTQQEDSAVYLCASSLTGQGKLGEQYFGPGTRLTVT.

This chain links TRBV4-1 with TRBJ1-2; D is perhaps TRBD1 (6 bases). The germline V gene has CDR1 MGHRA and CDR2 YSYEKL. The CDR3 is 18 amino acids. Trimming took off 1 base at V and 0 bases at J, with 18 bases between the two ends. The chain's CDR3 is CASSQVRLIKGANYGYTF. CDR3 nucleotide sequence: TGCGCCAGCAGCCAAGTGCGGCTCATCAAGGGGGCTAACTATGGCTACACCTTC.

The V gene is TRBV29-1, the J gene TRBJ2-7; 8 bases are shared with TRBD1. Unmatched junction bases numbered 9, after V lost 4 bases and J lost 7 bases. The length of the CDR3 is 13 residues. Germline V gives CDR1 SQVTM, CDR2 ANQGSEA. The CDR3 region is CSVAGTGNWEQYF. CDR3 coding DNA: TGCAGCGTTGCCGGGACAGGCAATTGGGAGCAGTACTTC.

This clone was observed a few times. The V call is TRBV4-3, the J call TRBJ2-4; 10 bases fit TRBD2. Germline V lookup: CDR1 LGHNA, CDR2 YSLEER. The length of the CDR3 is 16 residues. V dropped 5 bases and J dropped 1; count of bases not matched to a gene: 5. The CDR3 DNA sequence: TGCGCCAGCAGCTACGGACTAGCGGTCGCCAAAAACATTCAGTACTTC. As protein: CASSYGLAVAKNIQYF.

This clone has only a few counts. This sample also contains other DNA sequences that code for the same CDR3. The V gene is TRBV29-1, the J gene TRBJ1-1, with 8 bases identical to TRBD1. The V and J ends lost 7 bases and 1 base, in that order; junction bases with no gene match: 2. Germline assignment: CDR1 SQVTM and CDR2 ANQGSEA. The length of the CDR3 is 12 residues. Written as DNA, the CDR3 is TGCAGCGCAGGACAGGGGAACACTGAAGCTTTCTTT. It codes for CSAGQGNTEAFF.

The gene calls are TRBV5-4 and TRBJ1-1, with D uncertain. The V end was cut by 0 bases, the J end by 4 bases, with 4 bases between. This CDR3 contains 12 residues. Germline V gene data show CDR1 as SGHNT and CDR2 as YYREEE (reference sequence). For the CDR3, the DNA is TGTGCCAGCAGCTTGGACAGCACTGAAGCTTTCTTT. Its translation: CASSLDSTEAFF.

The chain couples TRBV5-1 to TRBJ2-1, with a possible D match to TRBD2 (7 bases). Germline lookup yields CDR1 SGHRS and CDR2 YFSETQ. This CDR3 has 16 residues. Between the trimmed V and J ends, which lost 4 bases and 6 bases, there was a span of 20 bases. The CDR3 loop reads CASSPLEGGLFNEQFF. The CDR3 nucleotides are TGCGCCAGCAGCCCCCTGGAGGGGGGGCTTTTCAATGAGCAGTTCTTC.

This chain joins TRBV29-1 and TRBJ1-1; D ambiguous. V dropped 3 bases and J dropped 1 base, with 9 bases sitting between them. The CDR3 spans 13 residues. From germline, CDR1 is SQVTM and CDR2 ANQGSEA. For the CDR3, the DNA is TGCAGCGTTGAGGTCTCACAGAACACTGAAGCTTTCTTT. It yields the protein CSVEVSQNTEAFF. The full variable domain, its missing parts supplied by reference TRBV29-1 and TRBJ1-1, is SAVISQKPSRDICQRGTSLTIQCQVDSQVTMMFWYRQQPGQSLTLIATANQGSEATYESGFVIDKFPISRPNLTFSTLTVSNMSPEDSSIYLCSVEVSQNTEAFFGQGTRLTVV.

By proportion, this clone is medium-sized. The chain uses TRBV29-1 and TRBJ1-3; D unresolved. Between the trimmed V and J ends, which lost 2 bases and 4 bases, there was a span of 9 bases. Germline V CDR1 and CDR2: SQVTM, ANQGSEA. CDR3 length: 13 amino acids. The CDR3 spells CSVEQHTGNTIYF. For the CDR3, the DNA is TGCAGCGTTGAACAACATACGGGAAACACCATATATTTT.

CDR3 in amino acids: CASSLGSGGKDGNTIYF. CDR3 nucleotide sequence: TGTGCCAGCAGCTTAGGATCCGGGGGTAAAGATGGAAACACCATATATTTT. The chain links TRBV7-2 to TRBJ1-3; a weak D match, TRBD1 (5 bases). Trimming removed 1 base at V and 3 bases at J, with 16 bases between. The CDR3 is 17 amino acids. CDR1 is SGHTA, CDR2 FQGNSA, per germline.

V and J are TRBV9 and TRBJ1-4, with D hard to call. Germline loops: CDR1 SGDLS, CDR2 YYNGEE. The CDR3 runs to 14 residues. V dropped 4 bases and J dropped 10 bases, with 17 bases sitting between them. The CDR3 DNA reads TGTGCCAGCAGCCAAAGAGTTAACGACGGAAAACTGTTTTTT. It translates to CASSQRVNDGKLFF.